This T cell receptor beta chain was recorded in a study of cytomegalovirus exposure and HLA in healthy donors. The V gene's germline CDR1 is MNHNS and CDR2 SASEGT. V trimming: 2 bases; J trimming: 3 bases; junction bases outside the gene matches: 4. The CDR3 loop spans 15 amino acids. Use of 60 Vbeta and 13 Jbeta primers characterized the PCR. The assay was immunoSEQ multiplex PCR, and TCRdb's table has in-frame clones only and misses some. The sample includes approximately 110,000 clones, roughly four fifths of them seen just once. This chain connects TRBV6-1 to TRBJ2-3; 8 bases fit TRBD2. The sequencing input was PBMCs. The clonotype originates from a woman in her fifties or sixties in good health and CMV-seropositive. The CDR3 DNA follows: TGTGCCAGCAGTGAACGGGGGGGGCCGACAGATACGCAGTATTTT. It codes for CASSERGGPTDTQYF.